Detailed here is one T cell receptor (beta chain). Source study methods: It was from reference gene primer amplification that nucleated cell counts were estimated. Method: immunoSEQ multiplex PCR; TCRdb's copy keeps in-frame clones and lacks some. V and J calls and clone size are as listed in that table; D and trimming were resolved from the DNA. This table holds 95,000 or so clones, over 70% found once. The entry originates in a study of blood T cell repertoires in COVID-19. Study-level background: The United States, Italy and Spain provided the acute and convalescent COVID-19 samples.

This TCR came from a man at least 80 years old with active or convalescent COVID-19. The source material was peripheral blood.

The CDR3 loop is CASSWRGGWTEAFF. In DNA, the CDR3 is TGTGCCAGCAGTTGGAGGGGGGGATGGACTGAAGCTTTCTTT. V usage is TRBV25-1 and J usage is TRBJ1-1, with a weak D call TRBD1 (6 bases). The CDR3 has 14 residues. Trimming removed 5 bases from V and 5 bases from J, with 15 bases in between. In germline, CDR1 is MGHDK, CDR2 SYGVNS.